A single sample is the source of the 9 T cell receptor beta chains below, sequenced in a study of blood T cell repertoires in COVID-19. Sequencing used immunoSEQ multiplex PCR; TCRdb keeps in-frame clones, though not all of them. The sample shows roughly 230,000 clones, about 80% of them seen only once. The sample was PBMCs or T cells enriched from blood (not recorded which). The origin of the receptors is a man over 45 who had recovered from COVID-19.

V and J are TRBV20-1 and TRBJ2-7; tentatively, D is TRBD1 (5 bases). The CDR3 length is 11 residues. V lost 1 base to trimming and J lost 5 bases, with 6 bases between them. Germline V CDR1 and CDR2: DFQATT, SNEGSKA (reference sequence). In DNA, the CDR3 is TGCAGTGCTAGAGTGGGGCACGAGCAGTACTTC. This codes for CSARVGHEQYF.

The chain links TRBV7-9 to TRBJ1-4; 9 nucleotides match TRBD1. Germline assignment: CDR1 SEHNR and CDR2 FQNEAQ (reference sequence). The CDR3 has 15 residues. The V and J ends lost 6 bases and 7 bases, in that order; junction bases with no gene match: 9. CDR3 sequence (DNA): TGTGCCAGCAGTTCCGGGACAGGGAGTAGTGAAAAACTGTTTTTT. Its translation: CASSSGTGSSEKLFF.

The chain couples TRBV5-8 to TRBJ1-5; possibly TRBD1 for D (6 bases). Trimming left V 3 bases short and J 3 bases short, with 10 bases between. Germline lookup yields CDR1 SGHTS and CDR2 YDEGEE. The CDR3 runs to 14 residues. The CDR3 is CASSYTGNNQPQHF. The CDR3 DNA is TGTGCCAGCAGCTATACAGGGAACAATCAGCCCCAGCATTTT.

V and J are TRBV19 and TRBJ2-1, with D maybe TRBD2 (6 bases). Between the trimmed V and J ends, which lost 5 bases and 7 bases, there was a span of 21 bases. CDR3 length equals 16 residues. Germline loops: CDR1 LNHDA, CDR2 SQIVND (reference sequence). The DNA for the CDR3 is TGTGCCAGTAGTCTCGCTGGGTCCCTTGGGGGGAATGAGCAGTTCTTC. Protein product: CASSLAGSLGGNEQFF.

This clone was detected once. In DNA form, the CDR3 reads TGTGCCAGCAGCATCGGACTAGCGGAGCACAATGAGCAGTTCTTC. Its translation is CASSIGLAEHNEQFF. This chain connects TRBV7-9 to TRBJ2-1; 10 bases are shared with TRBD2. Germline-derived CDR1 and CDR2 are SEHNR and FQNEAQ (reference sequence). CDR3 length: 15 residues. V lost 5 bases to trimming and J lost 5 bases; unmatched junction nucleotides: 6.

The CDR3 region has the DNA TGTGCCACCAGCAGAGGACTAGCGGGAGAAAACTACGAGCAGTACTTC. It codes for CATSRGLAGENYEQYF. The chain is built from TRBV15 and TRBJ2-7; 12 nucleotides line up with TRBD2. The CDR3 runs 16 residues. J was trimmed by 3 bases and V by 1 base; bases with no gene match: 4. Germline CDR1 and CDR2: LNHNV and YYDKDF (reference sequence).

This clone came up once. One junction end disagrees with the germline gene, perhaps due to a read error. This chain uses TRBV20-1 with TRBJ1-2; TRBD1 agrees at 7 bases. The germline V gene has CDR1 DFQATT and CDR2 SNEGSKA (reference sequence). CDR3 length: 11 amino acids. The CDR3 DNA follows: TGCAGTGCTAGAGATCGAACAGGGGCAATCTTC. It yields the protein CSARDRTGAIF.

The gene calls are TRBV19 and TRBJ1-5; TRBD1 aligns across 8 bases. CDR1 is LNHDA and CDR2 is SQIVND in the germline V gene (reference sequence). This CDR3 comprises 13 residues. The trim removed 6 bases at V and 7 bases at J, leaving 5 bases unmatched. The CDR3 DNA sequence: TGTGCCAGTAGAACACAGGGGGTCCAGCCCCAGCATTTT. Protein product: CASRTQGVQPQHF. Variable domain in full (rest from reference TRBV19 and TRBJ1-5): DGGITQSPKYLFRKEGQNVTLSCEQNLNHDAMYWYRQDPGQGLRLIYYSQIVNDFQKGDIAEGYSVSREKKESFPLTVTSAQKNPTAFYLCASRTQGVQPQHFGDGTRLSIL.

The CDR3 protein is CASSNSQSKDRRIQYF. Here the CDR3 DNA reads TGTGCCAGCAGCAATTCTCAATCTAAAGACAGGCGCATTCAGTACTTC. The chain carries TRBV21-1 and TRBJ2-4; TRBD1, the table's D call, was not compared with the DNA. TRBV21-1 is given as a pseudogene. The CDR3 is 16 amino acids.